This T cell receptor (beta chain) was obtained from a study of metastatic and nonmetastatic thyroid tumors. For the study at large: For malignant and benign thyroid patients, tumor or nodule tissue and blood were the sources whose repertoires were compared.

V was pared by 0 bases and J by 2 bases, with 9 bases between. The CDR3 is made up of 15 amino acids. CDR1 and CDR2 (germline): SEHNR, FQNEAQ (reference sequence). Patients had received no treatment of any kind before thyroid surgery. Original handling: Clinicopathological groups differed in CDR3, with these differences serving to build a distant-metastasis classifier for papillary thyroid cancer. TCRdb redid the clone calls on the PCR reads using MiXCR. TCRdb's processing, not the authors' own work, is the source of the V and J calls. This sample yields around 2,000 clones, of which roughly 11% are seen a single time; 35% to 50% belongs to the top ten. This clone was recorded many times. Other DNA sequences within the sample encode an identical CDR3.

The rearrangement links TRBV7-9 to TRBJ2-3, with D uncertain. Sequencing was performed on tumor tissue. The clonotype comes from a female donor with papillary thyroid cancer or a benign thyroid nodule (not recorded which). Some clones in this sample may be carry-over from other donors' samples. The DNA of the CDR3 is TGTGCCAGCAGCTTAGCCAATCTTCCCACAGATACGCAGTATTTT. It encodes CASSLANLPTDTQYF.